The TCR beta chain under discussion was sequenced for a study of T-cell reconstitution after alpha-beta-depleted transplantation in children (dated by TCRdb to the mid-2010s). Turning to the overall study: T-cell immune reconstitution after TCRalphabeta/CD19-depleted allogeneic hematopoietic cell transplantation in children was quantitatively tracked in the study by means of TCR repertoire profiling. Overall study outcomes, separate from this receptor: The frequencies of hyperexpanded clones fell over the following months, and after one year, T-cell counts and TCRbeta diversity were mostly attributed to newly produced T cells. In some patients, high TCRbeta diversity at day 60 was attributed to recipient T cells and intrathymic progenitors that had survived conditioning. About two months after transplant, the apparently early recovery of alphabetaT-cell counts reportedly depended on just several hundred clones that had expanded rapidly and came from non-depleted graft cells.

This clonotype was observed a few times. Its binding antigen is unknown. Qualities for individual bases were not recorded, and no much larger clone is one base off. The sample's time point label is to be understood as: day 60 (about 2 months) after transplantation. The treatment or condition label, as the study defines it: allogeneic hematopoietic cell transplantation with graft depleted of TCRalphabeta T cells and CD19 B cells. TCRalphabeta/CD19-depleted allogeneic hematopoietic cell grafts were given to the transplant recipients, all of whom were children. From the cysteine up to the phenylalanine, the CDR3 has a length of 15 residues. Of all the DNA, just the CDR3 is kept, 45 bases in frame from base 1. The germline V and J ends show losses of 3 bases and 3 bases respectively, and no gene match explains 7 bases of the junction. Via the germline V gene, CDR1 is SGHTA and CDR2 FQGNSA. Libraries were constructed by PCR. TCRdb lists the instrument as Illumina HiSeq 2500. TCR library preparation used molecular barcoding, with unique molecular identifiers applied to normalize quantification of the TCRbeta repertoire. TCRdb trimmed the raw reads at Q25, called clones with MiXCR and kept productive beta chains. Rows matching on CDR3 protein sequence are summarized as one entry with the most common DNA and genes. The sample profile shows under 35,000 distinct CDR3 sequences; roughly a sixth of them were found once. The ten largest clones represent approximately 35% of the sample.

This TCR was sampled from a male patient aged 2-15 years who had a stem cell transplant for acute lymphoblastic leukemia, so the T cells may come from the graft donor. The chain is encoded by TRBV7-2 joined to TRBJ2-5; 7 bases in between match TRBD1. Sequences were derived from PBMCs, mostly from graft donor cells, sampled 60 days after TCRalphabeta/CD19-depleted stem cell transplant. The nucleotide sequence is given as TGTGCCAGCAGCTTGCAGACAGGGAACGAAGAGACCCAGTACTTC. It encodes CASSLQTGNEETQYF. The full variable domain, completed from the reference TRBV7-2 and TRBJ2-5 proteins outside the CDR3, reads GAGVSQSPSNKVTEKGKDVELRCDPISGHTALYWYRQSLGQGLEFLIYFQGNSAPDKSGLPSDRFSAERTGGSVSTLTIQRTQQEDSAVYLCASSLQTGNEETQYFGPGTRLLVL.